One T cell receptor (beta chain) is described in this entry. The antigen remains unidentified. Together with a sample-barcoded 5' primer, a J-beta primer mix was included in a second PCR lasting about 6 to 11 cycles. TCRdb passed the 5' RACE reads through MiXCR, listing each CDR3 protein once. The sample yields fewer than 1.5 million distinct CDR3 sequences, approximately 42% seen once. These data are taken from a study of blood T cells in healthy people across ages. This CDR3 comprises 16 residues. Germline loops: CDR1 MGHRA, CDR2 YSYEKL. Trimming shortened V by 4 bases and J by 0 bases, and 15 bases separated the two germline ends. Notes on the study in general: From one million sequenced T cells, diversity estimates were lower bounds. Unsorted PBMC input precluded a conclusive naive versus antigen-experienced comparison. Roughly linearly, TCR beta diversity per million T cells fell as age increased.

The chain combines TRBV4-1 with TRBJ1-2; perhaps TRBD1 as D (5 bases). This sequence was found in a young woman in good health. Material: blood. This CDR3 reads CASSRFDSLANYGYTF. CDR3 nucleotide sequence: TGCGCCAGCAGCCGATTCGACAGCTTAGCTAACTATGGCTACACCTTC.